This T cell receptor beta chain was sequenced for a study of cytomegalovirus exposure and HLA in healthy donors. Germline CDR1 and CDR2: SGHDT and YYEEEE. This CDR3 has 16 amino acids. V was pared by 4 bases and J by 4 bases, with 10 bases of the junction left unmatched. The PCR had 60 Vbeta and 13 Jbeta primers. Per the study methods: A follow-up analysis tallied 60 million to 85 million unique TCR beta chains, about 10 million shared. Method: immunoSEQ multiplex PCR; TCRdb's copy keeps in-frame clones and lacks some. The V and J calls and the clone size are those of that table, but D and trimming were determined from the DNA. The sample lists about 140,000 clones, 60% to 80% seen once, with roughly 10% in the top ten.

The sample comprised PBMCs. The genes are TRBV5-6 and TRBJ2-1, with 8 bases that match TRBD2. This receptor was taken from a man aged 18 to 29 in good health and CMV-seropositive. This CDR3 is CASSEDKLAVYNEQFF. In nucleotides, the CDR3 is TGTGCCAGCAGCGAGGACAAACTAGCGGTTTACAATGAGCAGTTCTTC. The full variable domain, in which reference TRBV5-6 and TRBJ2-1 provide the parts outside the CDR3, is DAGVTQSPTHLIKTRGQQVTLRCSPKSGHDTVSWYQQALGQGPQFIFQYYEEEERQRGNFPDRFSGHQFPNYSSELNVNALLLGDSALYLCASSEDKLAVYNEQFFGPGTRLTVL.